The 21 T cell receptor beta chains given below trace back to one sample, sequenced in a study of regulatory T cells in long-lasting Graves disease. Time point of the sample: persistent/refractory GD, antithyroid drugs over 5 years with positive TRAb. Generation of the TCR library employed RNA extracted from PBMCs. CDR3-region Arm-PCR and iRepertoire HTBI primers produced the TCR beta libraries. TCRdb reanalysed the multiplex PCR reads using MiXCR and keeps one entry per CDR3 protein. The table lists more than 650,000 distinct CDR3 sequences, 25% to 35% of them singletons. The specimen comprised peripheral blood mononuclear cells (PBMCs), sampled when the disease was refractory, from a patient treated with antithyroid drugs. Receptor source: a female donor with Graves disease.

The chain joins TRBV29-1 to TRBJ1-5, with 7 bases fitting TRBD1. This CDR3 has 14 amino acids. Looked up from germline, CDR1 is SQVTM and CDR2 is ANQGSEA. V lost 8 bases to trimming and J lost 4 bases; unmatched junction nucleotides: 11. The CDR3, as DNA: TGCAGCCCCCCAGCAGGGGGGATGAATCAGCCCCAGCATTTT. It specifies CSPPAGGMNQPQHF. The whole variable domain, filled in from reference TRBV29-1 and TRBJ1-5, reads SAVISQKPSRDICQRGTSLTIQCQVDSQVTMMFWYRQQPGQSLTLIATANQGSEATYESGFVIDKFPISRPNLTFSTLTVSNMSPEDSSIYLCSPPAGGMNQPQHFGDGTRLSIL.

As concerns this clonotype: The junction and the germline gene differ at one end; a read error may be behind it. The chain combines TRBV5-1 with TRBJ1-1, with D maybe TRBD1 (5 bases). Germline CDR1 SGHRS, CDR2 YFSETQ. This CDR3 contains 15 residues. CDR3 sequence: CASSLVGELNTEAFF. In DNA, the CDR3 is TGTGCCAGCAGCTTAGTGGGGGAACTGAACACTGAAGCTTTCTTT.

This clonotype showed up just a few times. V usage is TRBV6-5 and J usage is TRBJ1-1; D gene unclear. Trimming shortened V by 2 bases and J by 3 bases, and 10 bases separated the two germline ends. Germline CDR1 is MNHEY and CDR2 is SVGAGI. The CDR3 runs 14 residues. The CDR3 here is CASSYGPGDTEAFF. CDR3 nucleotide sequence: TGTGCCAGCAGTTACGGTCCGGGCGACACTGAAGCTTTCTTT.

In regard to this clonotype: Compared with germline, one end of the junction differs, possibly owing to a read error. This CDR3 is CASGFQSRKAETQYF. The CDR3 nucleotides read TGTGCCAGCGGCTTCCAGTCCCGAAAGGCAGAGACCCAGTACTTC. The genes are TRBV11-2 and TRBJ2-5, with unresolved D. Germline CDR1 is SGHAT and CDR2 is FQNNGV. The CDR3 runs to 15 residues.

In this sample, this clonotype turned up a few times. The chain recombines TRBV6-1 with TRBJ1-2; TRBD1 is a possible D gene (6 bases). This CDR3 comprises 13 residues. From germline, CDR1 is MNHNS and CDR2 SASEGT. Between the trimmed V and J ends, which lost 6 bases and 8 bases, there was a span of 16 bases. Written as DNA, the CDR3 is TGTGCCAGCAGGCCTCAGGGGCGATACGGCTACACCTTC. It yields the protein CASRPQGRYGYTF.

This clonotype was detected a few times. J is TRBJ1-5 and V is TRBV12-3 or TRBV12-4; the D gene is possibly TRBD1 (6 bases). This CDR3 spans 14 amino acids. Trimming took 5 bases from V and 3 from J, leaving 11 bases between them. The CDR3 nucleotides read TGTGCCAGCAGTCCTCGGGGACACAATCAGCCCCAGCATTTT. Translated: CASSPRGHNQPQHF.

The CDR3, as DNA: TGTGCCAGCAGTTCTCAACCCCGGGGCTACACCTTC. It translates to CASSSQPRGYTF. The rearrangement uses TRBV25-1 and TRBJ1-2; D not certain. Germline V lookup: CDR1 MGHDK, CDR2 SYGVNS. The CDR3 is 12 residues long. V lost 5 bases to trimming and J lost 8 bases, with 12 bases between them.

This clonotype appeared many times. The V call is TRBV12-3 or TRBV12-4, the J call TRBJ2-1, with D unclear. The CDR3 covers 14 residues. Trimming shortened V by 8 bases and J by 7 bases, and 18 bases separated the two germline ends. CDR3 nucleotide sequence: TGTGCCAGCGGTTCCGCGCGGCAGACGAATGAGCAGTTCTTC. Translating it yields CASGSARQTNEQFF.

This clonotype was detected many times. CDR3 protein: CASSKQGSYYGYTF. DNA for the CDR3: TGTGCCAGCAGTAAACAGGGCTCGTACTATGGCTACACCTTC. J is TRBJ1-2 and V is TRBV27; the D gene is possibly TRBD1 (6 bases). V lost 5 bases to trimming and J lost 3 bases, with 13 bases between them. The CDR3 sequence is 14 residues long. Germline assignment: CDR1 MNHEY and CDR2 SMNVEV (reference sequence).

The chain has TRBV9 and TRBJ1-5; perhaps TRBD1 as D (5 bases). The CDR3 contains 18 residues. Germline values: CDR1 SGDLS, CDR2 YYNGEE. The V and J ends lost 3 bases and 0 bases respectively, with 19 bases between them. CDR3 DNA sequence: TGTGCCAGCAGCGACCCTAGGACAAGGCGGGATAGCAATCAGCCCCAGCATTTT. It translates to CASSDPRTRRDSNQPQHF.

This clonotype appeared once. J is TRBJ2-7 and V is TRBV12-5; a possible D gene is TRBD1 (5 bases). CDR3 size: 15 residues. Looked up from germline, CDR1 is LGHNT and CDR2 is FRNRAP. Trimming removed 1 base at V and 0 bases at J, with 10 bases between. This CDR3 reads CASGLGADSSYEQYF. Here the CDR3 DNA reads TGTGCTAGTGGTTTGGGAGCCGACAGCTCCTACGAGCAGTACTTC.

The chain carries TRBV18 and TRBJ1-1; D may be TRBD1 (6 bases). Trimming took off 0 bases at V and 1 base at J, with 15 bases between the two ends. The CDR3 runs 17 residues. Germline CDR1 KGHSH, CDR2 LQKENI. This chain's CDR3 is CASSPPLDRTTNTEAFF. The CDR3 DNA follows: TGTGCCAGCTCACCACCCCTGGACAGAACAACGAACACTGAAGCTTTCTTT.

The CDR3: CAWSAQGNYGYTF. The CDR3 DNA is TGTGCCTGGAGTGCCCAGGGTAACTATGGCTACACCTTC. This chain links TRBV30 with TRBJ1-2; the D gene is possibly TRBD1 (5 bases). CDR1 and CDR2 (germline): GTSNPN, SVGIG (reference sequence). CDR3 length: 13 amino acids. Trimming shortened V by 1 base and J by 1 base, and 7 bases separated the two germline ends.

Only one count was recorded for this clonotype. A much larger clone lies one base from this, so it may be a read error. The rearrangement uses TRBV11-2 and TRBJ2-7; TRBD2 might be the D (7 bases). Trimming took 8 bases from V and 11 from J, leaving 19 bases between them. Germline V lookup: CDR1 SGHAT, CDR2 FQNNGV. The length of the CDR3 is 12 residues. CDR3 in DNA: TGTGCCAGCGGCAGAGGGGGGGGCAGGGAGTACTTC. Its translation is CASGRGGGREYF.

The sample holds a few counts of this clonotype. The chain couples TRBV9 to TRBJ1-2; 7 bases are shared with TRBD1. The CDR3 has 14 amino acids. V was clipped by 0 bases and J by 4 bases; unmatched bases: 3. The V gene's germline CDR1 is SGDLS and CDR2 YYNGEE. CDR3 nucleotides: TGTGCCAGCAGCGTAGAGACAGGGATCTATGGCTACACCTTC. Protein sequence: CASSVETGIYGYTF.

The chain combines TRBV6-5 with TRBJ2-2, with 12 nucleotides matching TRBD2. The junction had 5 bases not matched to a gene; V was cut back by 0 bases and J by 6 bases. Germline CDR1 reads MNHEY; CDR2 reads SVGAGI. The CDR3 extends over 17 amino acids. The CDR3 loop reads CASSYSPSGRAAGELFF. The DNA for the CDR3 is TGTGCCAGCAGTTACTCCCCTAGCGGGAGGGCTGCCGGGGAGCTGTTTTTT.

This clonotype appeared a single time. The CDR3 DNA is TGTGCCAGCAATCCCCGGAAACTAGCGCTCAATGAGCAGTTCTTC. Amino acids: CASNPRKLALNEQFF. This sequence joins TRBV28 and TRBJ2-1; 7 nucleotides align to TRBD2. V was pared by 7 bases and J by 6 bases, with 12 bases of the junction left unmatched. Germline CDR1 and CDR2: MDHEN and SYDVKM. This CDR3 contains 15 residues.

The chain is built from TRBV7-2 and TRBJ1-2, with 10 bases that match TRBD1. V lost 7 bases to trimming and J lost 0 bases; unmatched junction nucleotides: 11. CDR3 length: 17 residues. Germline V lookup: CDR1 SGHTA, CDR2 FQGNSA. CDR3 in amino acids: CASTLTGTGVTNYGYTF. CDR3 DNA sequence: TGTGCCAGCACCCTGACCGGGACAGGGGTTACTAACTATGGCTACACCTTC.

J is TRBJ2-7 and V is TRBV15; unclear D gene. Germline CDR1 LNHNV, CDR2 YYDKDF (reference sequence). The CDR3 loop spans 13 amino acids. Trimming pared 3 bases from V and 5 bases from J, leaving 11 bases between. Written as DNA, the CDR3 is TGTGCCACCAGCAGGGGCAGGTTACACGAGCAGTACTTC. Its translation: CATSRGRLHEQYF.

To note about this clonotype: Being one base from a much bigger clone, this may be a read error. This rearrangement joins TRBV30 to TRBJ1-1; 8 positions match TRBD1. This CDR3 region has 15 residues. The germline gives CDR1 GTSNPN, CDR2 SVGIG (reference sequence). The CDR3 nucleotides read TGTGCCTGGACCTCAGGGGGCGCGGGGAACGCTGAAGCTTTCTTT. The encoded protein is CAWTSGGAGNAEAFF.

This chain joins TRBV10-3 and TRBJ2-3; 8 bases are a match to TRBD1. The CDR3 consists of 15 residues. V lost 3 bases and J lost 4; bases outside the gene matches: 6. The germline V gene has CDR1 ENHRY and CDR2 SYGVKD. DNA of the CDR3: TGTGCCATCAGTGACCGAGACAGGGGTGCAGATACGCAGTATTTT. Encoded protein: CAISDRDRGADTQYF.